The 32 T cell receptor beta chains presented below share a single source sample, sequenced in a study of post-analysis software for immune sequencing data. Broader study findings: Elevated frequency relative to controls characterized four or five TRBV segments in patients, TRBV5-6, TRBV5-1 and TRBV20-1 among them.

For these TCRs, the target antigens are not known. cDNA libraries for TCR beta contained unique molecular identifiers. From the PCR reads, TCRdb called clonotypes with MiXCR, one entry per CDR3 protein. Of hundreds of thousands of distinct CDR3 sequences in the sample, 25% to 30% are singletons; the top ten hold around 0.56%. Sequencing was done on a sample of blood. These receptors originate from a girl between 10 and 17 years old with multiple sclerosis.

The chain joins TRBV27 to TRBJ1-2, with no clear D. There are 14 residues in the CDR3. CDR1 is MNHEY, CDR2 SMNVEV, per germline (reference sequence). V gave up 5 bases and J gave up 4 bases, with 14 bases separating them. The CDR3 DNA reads TGTGCCAGCAGTGTAAGGCCCGGGCCCTATGGCTACACCTTC. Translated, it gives CASSVRPGPYGYTF.

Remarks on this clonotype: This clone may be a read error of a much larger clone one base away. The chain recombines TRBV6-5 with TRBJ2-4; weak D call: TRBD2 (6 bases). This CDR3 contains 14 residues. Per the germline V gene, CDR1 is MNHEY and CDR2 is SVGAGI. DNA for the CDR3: TGTGCCAGCAGGCTGCGGGGTGCCAAAAACAGTCAGTACTTC. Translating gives CASRLRGAKNSQYF.

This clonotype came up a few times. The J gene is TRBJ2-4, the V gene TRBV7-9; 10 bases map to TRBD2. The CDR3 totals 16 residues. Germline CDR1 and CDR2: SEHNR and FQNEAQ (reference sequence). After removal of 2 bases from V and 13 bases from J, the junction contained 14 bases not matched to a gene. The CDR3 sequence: CASSLPQREGRREQYF. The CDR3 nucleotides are TGTGCCAGCAGCTTACCCCAGCGGGAGGGAAGGAGGGAGCAGTACTTC.

CDR3 in amino acids: CASSLVGGRSDEQFF. CDR3 nucleotides: TGTGCCAGCAGTTTAGTCGGCGGGAGATCTGATGAGCAGTTCTTC. V and J are TRBV27 and TRBJ2-1; TRBD2 aligns across 7 bases. Trimming took 2 bases from V and 8 from J; bases not matched to a gene: 9. CDR1 and CDR2 from the germline V gene are MNHEY and SMNVEV (reference sequence). The CDR3 sequence is 15 residues long.

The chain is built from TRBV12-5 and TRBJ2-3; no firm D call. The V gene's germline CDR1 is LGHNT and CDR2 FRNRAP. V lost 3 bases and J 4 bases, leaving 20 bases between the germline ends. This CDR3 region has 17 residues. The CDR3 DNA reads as TGTGCTAGTGGTTTATTTTTGTCCCTAGGTTCCTCAGATACGCAGTATTTT. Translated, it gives CASGLFLSLGSSDTQYF.

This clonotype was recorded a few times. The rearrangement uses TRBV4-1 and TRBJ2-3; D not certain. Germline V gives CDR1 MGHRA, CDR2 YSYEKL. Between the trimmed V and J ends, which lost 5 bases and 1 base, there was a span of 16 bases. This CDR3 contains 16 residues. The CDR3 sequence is CASSALDPRGTDTQYF. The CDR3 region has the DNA TGCGCCAGCAGCGCGCTTGACCCACGGGGCACAGATACGCAGTATTTT.

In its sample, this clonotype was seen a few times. CDR3 in amino acids: CATNPPPGTSGRLFADTQYF. CDR3 coding DNA: TGTGCCACCAACCCCCCCCCCGGGACTAGCGGGAGATTATTCGCAGATACGCAGTATTTT. The rearrangement links TRBV15 to TRBJ2-3; 14 bases are a match to TRBD2. With V trimmed by 7 bases and J by 4 bases, 19 bases remained unmatched. Germline V gene lookup returns CDR1 LNHNV and CDR2 YYDKDF (reference sequence). The CDR3 runs to 20 residues.

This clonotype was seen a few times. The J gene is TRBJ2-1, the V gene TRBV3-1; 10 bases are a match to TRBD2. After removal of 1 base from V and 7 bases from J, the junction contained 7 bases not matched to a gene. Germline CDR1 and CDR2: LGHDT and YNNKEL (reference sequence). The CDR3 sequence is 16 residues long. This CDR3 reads CASSQARPGLANEQFF. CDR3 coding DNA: TGTGCCAGCAGCCAAGCCCGGCCGGGACTAGCGAATGAGCAGTTCTTC.

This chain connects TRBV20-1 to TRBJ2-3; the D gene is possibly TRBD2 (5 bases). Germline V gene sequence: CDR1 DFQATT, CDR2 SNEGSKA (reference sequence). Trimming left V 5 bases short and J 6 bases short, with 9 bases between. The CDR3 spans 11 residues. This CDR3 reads CSALGADTQYF. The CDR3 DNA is TGCAGTGCTTTGGGAGCGGATACGCAGTATTTT.

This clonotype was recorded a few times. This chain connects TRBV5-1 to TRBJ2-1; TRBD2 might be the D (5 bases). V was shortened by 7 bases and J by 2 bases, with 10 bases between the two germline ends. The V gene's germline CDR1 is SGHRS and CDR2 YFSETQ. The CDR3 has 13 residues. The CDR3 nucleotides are TGCGCCAGCGGGGAGAGGCCCTACAATGAGCAGTTCTTC. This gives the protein CASGERPYNEQFF. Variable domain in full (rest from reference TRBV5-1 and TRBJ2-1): KAGVTQTPRYLIKTRGQQVTLSCSPISGHRSVSWYQQTPGQGLQFLFEYFSETQRNKGNFPGRFSGRQFSNSRSEMNVSTLELGDSALYLCASGERPYNEQFFGPGTRLTVL.

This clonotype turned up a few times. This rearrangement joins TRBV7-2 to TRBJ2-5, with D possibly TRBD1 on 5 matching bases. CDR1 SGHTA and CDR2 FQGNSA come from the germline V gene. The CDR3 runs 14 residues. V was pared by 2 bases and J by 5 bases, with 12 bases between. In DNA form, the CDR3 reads TGTGCCAGCAGCTTACTTCAGGGCCTGGAGACCCAGTACTTC. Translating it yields CASSLLQGLETQYF. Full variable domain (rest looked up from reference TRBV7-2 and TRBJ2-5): GAGVSQSPSNKVTEKGKDVELRCDPISGHTALYWYRQSLGQGLEFLIYFQGNSAPDKSGLPSDRFSAERTGGSVSTLTIQRTQQEDSAVYLCASSLLQGLETQYFGPGTRLLVL.

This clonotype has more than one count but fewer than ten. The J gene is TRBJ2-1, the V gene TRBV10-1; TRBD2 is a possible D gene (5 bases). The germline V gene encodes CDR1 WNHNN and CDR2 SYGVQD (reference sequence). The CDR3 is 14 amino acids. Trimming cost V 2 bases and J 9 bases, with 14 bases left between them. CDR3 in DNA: TGCGCCAGCAGTGAGAAGTTAGGCCGGGGTGAGCAGTTCTTC. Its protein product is CASSEKLGRGEQFF.

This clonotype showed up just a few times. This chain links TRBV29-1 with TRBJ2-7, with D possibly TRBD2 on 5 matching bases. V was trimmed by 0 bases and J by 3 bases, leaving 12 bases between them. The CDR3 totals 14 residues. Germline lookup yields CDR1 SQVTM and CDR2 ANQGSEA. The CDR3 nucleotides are TGCAGCGTTGAAGATCAAGGAGGCAGCTACGAGCAGTACTTC. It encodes CSVEDQGGSYEQYF.

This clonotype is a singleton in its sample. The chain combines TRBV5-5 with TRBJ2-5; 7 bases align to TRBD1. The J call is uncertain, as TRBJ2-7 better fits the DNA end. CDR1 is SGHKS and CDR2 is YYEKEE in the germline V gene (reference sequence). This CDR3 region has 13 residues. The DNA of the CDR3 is TGTGCCAGCAGCCTAGGGACAGTTAGCGAGCAGTACTTC. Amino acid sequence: CASSLGTVSEQYF.

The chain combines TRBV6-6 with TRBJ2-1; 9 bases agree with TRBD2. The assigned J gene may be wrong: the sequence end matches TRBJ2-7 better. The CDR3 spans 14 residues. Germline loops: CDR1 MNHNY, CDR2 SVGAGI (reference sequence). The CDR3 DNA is TGTGCCAGCAGTACTAGCGGGCTAGCCTGCGAGCAGTACTTC. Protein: CASSTSGLACEQYF.

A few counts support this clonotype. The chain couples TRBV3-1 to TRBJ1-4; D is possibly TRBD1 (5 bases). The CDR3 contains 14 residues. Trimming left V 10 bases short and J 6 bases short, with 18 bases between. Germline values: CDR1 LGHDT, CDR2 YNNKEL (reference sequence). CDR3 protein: CATRMSGAYEKLFF. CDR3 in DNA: TGTGCCACCCGAATGTCTGGGGCCTATGAAAAACTGTTTTTT.

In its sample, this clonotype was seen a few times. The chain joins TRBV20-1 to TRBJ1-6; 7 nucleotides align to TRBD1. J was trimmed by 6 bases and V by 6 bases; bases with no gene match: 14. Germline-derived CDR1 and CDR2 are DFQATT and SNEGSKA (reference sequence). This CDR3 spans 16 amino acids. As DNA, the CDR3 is TGCAGTGCGGACCAAAGAAACAGGGGAGGTAATTCACCCCTCCACTTT. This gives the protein CSADQRNRGGNSPLHF.

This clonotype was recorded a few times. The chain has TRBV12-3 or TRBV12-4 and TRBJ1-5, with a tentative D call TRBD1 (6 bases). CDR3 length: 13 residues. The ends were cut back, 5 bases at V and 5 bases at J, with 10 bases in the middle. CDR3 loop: CASSTGFDQPQHF. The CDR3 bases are TGTGCCAGCAGTACAGGGTTCGATCAGCCCCAGCATTTT.

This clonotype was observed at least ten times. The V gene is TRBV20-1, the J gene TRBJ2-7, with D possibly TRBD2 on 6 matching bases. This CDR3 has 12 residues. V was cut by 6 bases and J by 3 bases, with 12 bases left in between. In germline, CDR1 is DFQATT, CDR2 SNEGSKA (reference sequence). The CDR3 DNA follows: TGCAGTGCGCCCGGTAGCGGCTACGAGCAGTACTTC. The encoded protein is CSAPGSGYEQYF.

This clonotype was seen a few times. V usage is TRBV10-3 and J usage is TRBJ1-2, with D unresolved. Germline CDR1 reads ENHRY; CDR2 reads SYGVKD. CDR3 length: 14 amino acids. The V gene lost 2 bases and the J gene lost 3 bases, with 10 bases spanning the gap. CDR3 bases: TGTGCCATCAGTGAGACGACACCTGACTATGGCTACACCTTC. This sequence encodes CAISETTPDYGYTF.

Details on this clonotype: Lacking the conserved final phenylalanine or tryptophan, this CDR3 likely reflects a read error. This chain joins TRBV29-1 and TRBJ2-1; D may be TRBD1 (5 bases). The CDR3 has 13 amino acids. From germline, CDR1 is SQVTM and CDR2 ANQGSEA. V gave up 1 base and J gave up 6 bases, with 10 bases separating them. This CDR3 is CSVEGGRANEQFV. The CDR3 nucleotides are TGCAGCGTTGAAGGGGGCAGGGCCAATGAGCAGTTCGTC.

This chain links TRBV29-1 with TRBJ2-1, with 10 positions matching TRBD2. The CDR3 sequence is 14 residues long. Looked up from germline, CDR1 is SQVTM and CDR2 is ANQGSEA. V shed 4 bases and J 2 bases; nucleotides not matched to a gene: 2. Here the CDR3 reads CSVGTSGAYNEQFF. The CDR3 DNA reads TGCAGCGTTGGGACTAGCGGTGCCTACAATGAGCAGTTCTTC.

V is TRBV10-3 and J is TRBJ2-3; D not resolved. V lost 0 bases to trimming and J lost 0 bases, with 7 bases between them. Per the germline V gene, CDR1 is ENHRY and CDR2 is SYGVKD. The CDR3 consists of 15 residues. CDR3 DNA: TGTGCCATCAGTGAGTCTGGCGAGAGCACAGATACGCAGTATTTT. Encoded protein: CAISESGESTDTQYF.

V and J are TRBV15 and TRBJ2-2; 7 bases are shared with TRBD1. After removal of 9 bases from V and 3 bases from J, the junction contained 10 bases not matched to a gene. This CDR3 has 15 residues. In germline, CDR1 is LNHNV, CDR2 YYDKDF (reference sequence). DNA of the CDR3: TGTGCCACTGGACAGGATCAGGGGGACACCGGGGAGCTGTTTTTT. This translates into CATGQDQGDTGELFF.

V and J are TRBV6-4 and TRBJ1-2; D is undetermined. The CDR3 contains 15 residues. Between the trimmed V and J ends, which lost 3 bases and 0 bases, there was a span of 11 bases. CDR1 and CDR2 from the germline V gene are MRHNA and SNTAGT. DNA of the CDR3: TGTGCCAGCAGTGAACAAGGACTCCCTAACTATGGCTACACCTTC. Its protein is CASSEQGLPNYGYTF.

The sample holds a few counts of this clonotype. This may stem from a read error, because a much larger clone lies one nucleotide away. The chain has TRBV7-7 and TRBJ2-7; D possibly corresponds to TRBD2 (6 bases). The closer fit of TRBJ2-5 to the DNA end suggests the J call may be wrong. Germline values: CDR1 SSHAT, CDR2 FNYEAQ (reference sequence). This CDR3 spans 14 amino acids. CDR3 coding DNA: TGTGCCAGCAGCTTACTAGTGGGAGGAGAGACCCAGTACTTC. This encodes CASSLLVGGETQYF.

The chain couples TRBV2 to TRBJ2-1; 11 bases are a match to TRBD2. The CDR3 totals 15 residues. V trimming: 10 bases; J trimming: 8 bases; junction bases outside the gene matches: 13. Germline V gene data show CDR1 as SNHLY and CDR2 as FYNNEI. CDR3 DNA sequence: TGTGCCAACCCAAGACTAGCGGGGCCCTCCGATGAGCAGTTCTTC. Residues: CANPRLAGPSDEQFF.

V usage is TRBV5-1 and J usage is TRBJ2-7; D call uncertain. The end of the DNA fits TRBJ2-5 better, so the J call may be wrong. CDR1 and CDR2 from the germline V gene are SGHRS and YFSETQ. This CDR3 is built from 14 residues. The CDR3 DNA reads TGCGCCAGCAGCTTGGCCAGGCCGTGGGAGACCCAGTACTTC. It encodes CASSLARPWETQYF.

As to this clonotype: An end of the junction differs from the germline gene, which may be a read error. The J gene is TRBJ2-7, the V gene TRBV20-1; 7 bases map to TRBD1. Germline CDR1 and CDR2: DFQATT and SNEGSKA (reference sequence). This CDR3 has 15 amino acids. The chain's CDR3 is CSAGWTGQFSYGQYF. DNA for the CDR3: TGCAGTGCTGGATGGACAGGCCAATTCTCCTACGGGCAGTACTTC.

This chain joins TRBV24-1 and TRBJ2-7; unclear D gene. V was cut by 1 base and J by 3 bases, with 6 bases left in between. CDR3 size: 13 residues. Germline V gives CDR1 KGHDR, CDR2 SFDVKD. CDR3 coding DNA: TGTGCCACCAGTGATTTTTTTAGCTACGAGCAGTACTTC. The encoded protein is CATSDFFSYEQYF.

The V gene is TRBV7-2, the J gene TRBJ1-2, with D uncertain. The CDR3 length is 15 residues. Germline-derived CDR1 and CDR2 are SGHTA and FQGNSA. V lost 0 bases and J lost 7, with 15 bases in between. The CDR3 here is CASSLAVREGGGYTF. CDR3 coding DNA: TGTGCCAGCAGCTTAGCGGTCCGGGAAGGAGGTGGCTACACCTTC.

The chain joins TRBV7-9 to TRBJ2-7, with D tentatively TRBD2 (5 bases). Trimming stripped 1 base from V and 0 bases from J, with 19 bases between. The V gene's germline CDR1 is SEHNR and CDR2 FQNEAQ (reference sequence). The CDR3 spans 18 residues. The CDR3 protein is CASSLVGGGPKISYEQYF. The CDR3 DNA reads TGTGCCAGCAGCTTAGTAGGTGGAGGACCTAAGATCTCCTACGAGCAGTACTTC.